The 31 T cell receptor beta chains below were found in one sample sequenced in a study of T-cell memory formation after mild COVID-19. TCRdb re-called the 5' RACE reads through MiXCR, storing one row per CDR3 protein. The sample includes 350,000 or so distinct CDR3 sequences, 13% seen only once; the top ten take 20% to 25%. Sequencing input: PBMCs or a T cell subset sorted from them (not recorded which). The source of these receptors is a man aged 18 to 29 who had mild COVID-19 (a few samples of this study predate the infection). Cell type and time point are not known.

This clonotype was observed a few times. The V gene is TRBV27, the J gene TRBJ2-7, with 10 positions matching TRBD1. Germline-derived CDR1 and CDR2 are MNHEY and SMNVEV (reference sequence). After removal of 6 bases from V and 4 bases from J, the junction contained 6 bases not matched to a gene. The CDR3 has 14 amino acids. The CDR3 bases are TGTGCCAGCAGGCCGGGACAGGGGTATTACGAGCAGTACGTC. Amino acid sequence: CASRPGQGYYEQYV.

This clonotype showed up many times. The CDR3 nucleotides are TGTGCCAGCAGTCGTAAGACTAGTCTGGAGACCCAGTACTTC. This translates into CASSRKTSLETQYF. J is TRBJ2-5 and V is TRBV6-5; D might be TRBD2 (6 bases). V was pared by 5 bases and J by 5 bases, with 15 bases between. This CDR3 has 14 residues. Germline values: CDR1 MNHEY, CDR2 SVGAGI.

The gene calls are TRBV5-1 and TRBJ1-1, with D perhaps TRBD1 (5 bases). This CDR3 contains 15 residues. V lost 0 bases to trimming and J lost 3 bases, with 12 bases between them. Germline V gene sequence: CDR1 SGHRS, CDR2 YFSETQ. The CDR3 DNA reads as TGCGCCAGCAGCTTGGTTGTACAGGCAGACACTGAAGCTTTCTTT. It codes for CASSLVVQADTEAFF.

In this sample, this clonotype turned up a few times. V is TRBV7-8 and J is TRBJ1-4; 8 nucleotides line up with TRBD1. Germline CDR1 reads SGHVS; CDR2 reads FQNEAQ. The CDR3 extends over 13 amino acids. The V segment lost 5 bases and the J segment 8 bases; nucleotides outside the gene matches: 4. CDR3 nucleotides: TGTGCCAGCAGCCGGACAGGGTACGAAAAACTGTTTTTT. Encoded protein: CASSRTGYEKLFF. Variable domain in full (rest from reference TRBV7-8 and TRBJ1-4): GAGVSQSPRYKVAKRGQDVALRCDPISGHVSLFWYQQALGQGPEFLTYFQNEAQLDKSGLPSDRFFAERPEGSVSTLKIQRTQQEDSAVYLCASSRTGYEKLFFGSGTQLSVL.

The J gene is TRBJ2-2, the V gene TRBV7-8, with D tentatively TRBD1 (6 bases). The CDR3 totals 17 residues. V was shortened by 4 bases and J by 3 bases, with 18 bases between the two germline ends. Germline V gene data show CDR1 as SGHVS and CDR2 as FQNEAQ. CDR3 nucleotide sequence: TGTGCCAGCAGCTGGCACGGGACAATACCCGACACCGGGGAGCTGTTTTTT. It codes for CASSWHGTIPDTGELFF.

This chain connects TRBV7-2 to TRBJ1-1; a possible D gene is TRBD1 (6 bases). Germline V gene data show CDR1 as SGHTA and CDR2 as FQGNSA. V was trimmed by 2 bases and J by 1 base, leaving 14 bases between them. The CDR3 has 16 residues. In DNA form, the CDR3 reads TGTGCCAGCAGCTTAAACAGGGTGCATAGGAACACTGAAGCTTTCTTT. Protein: CASSLNRVHRNTEAFF.

There are a few counts of this clonotype. The V call is TRBV7-9, the J call TRBJ1-2; possible D gene TRBD1, 6 bases. Trimming cost V 6 bases and J 4 bases, with 15 bases left between them. Germline V gene data show CDR1 as SEHNR and CDR2 as FQNEAQ (reference sequence). The CDR3 spans 14 residues. CDR3 region: CASRAHRAGYGYTF. CDR3 in DNA: TGTGCCAGCAGAGCGCACAGGGCTGGCTATGGCTACACCTTC.

V is TRBV7-9 and J is TRBJ2-7; 7 bases agree with TRBD1. V shed 5 bases, J shed 7 bases, and the junction held 11 bases outside the gene matches. Per the germline V gene, CDR1 is SEHNR and CDR2 is FQNEAQ (reference sequence). The CDR3 is made up of 14 amino acids. The CDR3 DNA is TGTGCCAGCAGCCCAAGACAGGGACCCGGGGAGCAGTACTTC. Its translation is CASSPRQGPGEQYF.

This clonotype was seen more than once but under ten times. This chain connects TRBV27 to TRBJ2-3, with D possibly being TRBD2 (6 bases). Germline CDR1 reads MNHEY; CDR2 reads SMNVEV (reference sequence). The CDR3 covers 17 residues. V shed 5 bases and J shed 3 bases, with 21 bases lying between them. CDR3 sequence reads: CASSPLGGPKRTDTQYF. The CDR3 DNA reads TGTGCCAGCAGTCCCCTCGGGGGACCTAAGAGGACAGATACGCAGTATTTT.

The rearrangement links TRBV6-1 to TRBJ2-1, with TRBD1 matching 10 bases. This CDR3 has 15 residues. The V gene end was trimmed by 8 bases and the J gene end by 5 bases; junction bases not matched to a gene: 9. Germline assignment: CDR1 MNHNS and CDR2 SASEGT. The CDR3 DNA sequence: TGTGCCAGCGGGCGGGCGGGACAGGGGAACAATGAGCAGTTCTTC. This gives the protein CASGRAGQGNNEQFF.

In its sample, this clonotype was seen a few times. The V call is TRBV4-3, the J call TRBJ1-3; no definite D call. The V gene lost 0 bases and the J gene lost 0 bases, with 9 bases spanning the gap. Germline V CDR1 and CDR2: LGHNA, YSLEER. CDR3 size: 16 residues. CDR3 in DNA: TGCGCCAGCAGCCAAGACAGGACGGTCTCTGGAAACACCATATATTTT. Amino acids: CASSQDRTVSGNTIYF.

CDR3 bases: TGCGCCAGCAGCCGATCGGCAGGGACCACTGAAGCTTTCTTT. Protein sequence: CASSRSAGTTEAFF. This chain links TRBV5-1 with TRBJ1-1; perhaps TRBD1 as D (5 bases). The V end was cut by 4 bases, the J end by 4 bases, with 14 bases between. The CDR3 covers 14 residues. Germline CDR1 is SGHRS and CDR2 is YFSETQ.

A few counts support this clonotype. The J gene is TRBJ1-2, the V gene TRBV29-1, with TRBD1 identical over 10 bases. V trimming: 4 bases; J trimming: 7 bases; junction bases outside the gene matches: 6. The CDR3 extends over 13 amino acids. CDR1 SQVTM and CDR2 ANQGSEA come from the germline V gene. CDR3 residues: CSVGGQGPGGYTF. CDR3 coding DNA: TGCAGCGTTGGGGGACAGGGGCCAGGTGGCTACACCTTC.

Here the CDR3 DNA reads TGTGCCAGCAGGGGGGCGGTCTGGTCACCCCTCCACTTT. It specifies CASRGAVWSPLHF. V gene TRBV12-3 or TRBV12-4 combines with J gene TRBJ1-6; a possible D gene is TRBD1 (6 bases). Trimming removed 6 bases from V and 10 bases from J, with 13 bases in between. The CDR3 contains 13 residues.

This clonotype came up many times. This chain uses TRBV5-1 with TRBJ2-1; D is tentatively TRBD1 or TRBD2 (6 bases each). The CDR3 totals 14 residues. V dropped 5 bases and J dropped 3 bases, with 12 bases sitting between them. CDR1 and CDR2 (germline): SGHRS, YFSETQ. As DNA, the CDR3 is TGCGCCAGCAGTTTGAGGGGGGTCTACAATGAGCAGTTCTTC. Its protein is CASSLRGVYNEQFF. The full variable domain, with the rest looked up from reference TRBV5-1 and TRBJ2-1, is KAGVTQTPRYLIKTRGQQVTLSCSPISGHRSVSWYQQTPGQGLQFLFEYFSETQRNKGNFPGRFSGRQFSNSRSEMNVSTLELGDSALYLCASSLRGVYNEQFFGPGTRLTVL.

In DNA form, the CDR3 reads TGTGCCAGCAGCCTGACGGGACGTGGCTCCTACAATGAGCAGTTCTTC. As protein: CASSLTGRGSYNEQFF. V gene TRBV28 combines with J gene TRBJ2-1, with D perhaps being TRBD1 or TRBD2 (5 bases each). Trimming removed 6 bases at V and 0 bases at J, with 15 bases between. The length of the CDR3 is 16 residues. Germline loops: CDR1 MDHEN, CDR2 SYDVKM.

This clonotype was observed a few times. This chain connects TRBV7-2 to TRBJ2-6, with 10 bases aligning to TRBD2. Germline V gene lookup returns CDR1 SGHTA and CDR2 FQGNSA. The CDR3 sequence is 18 residues long. J was trimmed by 0 bases and V by 4 bases; bases with no gene match: 6. DNA for the CDR3: TGTGCCAGCAGCTCCCATAGCGGGGGGAGCTCTGGGGCCAACGTCCTGACTTTC. Translating it yields CASSSHSGGSSGANVLTF.

This clonotype was seen only a few times. One end of the junction varies from germline; a read error may be responsible. The J gene is TRBJ1-2, the V gene TRBV12-3 or TRBV12-4; tentatively, D is TRBD1 (6 bases). This CDR3 contains 10 residues. The CDR3 bases are TGTGCCAGCAGCTTCCGGGACACAGTCTTC. It translates to CASSFRDTVF.

The V call is TRBV12-3 or TRBV12-4, the J call TRBJ1-5; D is ambiguous. This CDR3 is 13 amino acids long. The germline V and J ends were trimmed by 2 bases and 7 bases, with 9 bases remaining between them. The CDR3 sequence is CASSLQVGQPQHF. DNA for the CDR3: TGTGCCAGCAGTTTACAAGTGGGGCAGCCCCAGCATTTT.

This clonotype was counted a few times. The chain recombines TRBV5-1 with TRBJ1-4, with 11 positions matching TRBD1. The trim removed 4 bases at V and 7 bases at J, leaving 3 bases unmatched. Germline loops: CDR1 SGHRS, CDR2 YFSETQ. The CDR3 runs 14 residues. The CDR3 sequence is CASSRDRGSEKLFF. The DNA for the CDR3 is TGCGCCAGCAGCAGGGACAGGGGGAGTGAAAAACTGTTTTTT.

The V and J genes are TRBV7-2 and TRBJ2-1, with TRBD2 matching 12 bases. This CDR3 has 16 amino acids. Trimming took 5 bases from V and 6 from J; bases not matched to a gene: 8. Germline CDR1 is SGHTA and CDR2 is FQGNSA. The CDR3 protein is CASSGLAGPRPNEQFF. The CDR3 DNA reads TGTGCCAGCAGCGGACTAGCGGGGCCTCGTCCCAATGAGCAGTTCTTC.

The genes are TRBV4-1 and TRBJ1-4; D not certain. The CDR3 length is 14 residues. The germline V gene has CDR1 MGHRA and CDR2 YSYEKL. The V and J ends lost 4 bases and 5 bases respectively, with 11 bases between them. CDR3 sequence reads: CASSPGPINEKLFF. Here the CDR3 DNA reads TGCGCCAGCAGCCCAGGACCCATCAATGAAAAACTGTTTTTT.

Details on this clonotype: The germline gene is not matched at one end of the junction; a read error may be the cause. V and J are TRBV5-1 and TRBJ1-1; D uncertain. The CDR3 length is 15 residues. Per the germline V gene, CDR1 is SGHRS and CDR2 is YFSETQ. CDR3 DNA: TGCGCCAGCAGCTTGGATCCCGCTGGCCTCACTAAAGCTTTCTTT. It specifies CASSLDPAGLTKAFF.

This clonotype has a count of ten or more. The chain joins TRBV6-5 to TRBJ2-1; D is perhaps TRBD1 or TRBD2 (5 bases each). CDR3 size: 15 residues. The V end was cut by 2 bases, the J end by 0 bases, with 8 bases between. Germline V gene sequence: CDR1 MNHEY, CDR2 SVGAGI. In DNA, the CDR3 is TGTGCCAGCAGTTACGCAGGGAGCTCCTACAATGAGCAGTTCTTC. It encodes CASSYAGSSYNEQFF.

This chain links TRBV24-1 with TRBJ2-3, with TRBD2 as a possible D gene (5 bases). Germline V gives CDR1 KGHDR, CDR2 SFDVKD. The CDR3 sequence is 14 residues long. Deletions cut 4 bases from V and 4 bases from J, with 11 bases between. The CDR3 protein is CATSDGRTADTQYF. In DNA, the CDR3 is TGTGCCACCAGTGACGGCAGGACTGCAGATACGCAGTATTTT.

This clonotype was counted a few times. The rearrangement joins TRBV7-9 to TRBJ1-1, with D tentatively TRBD1 (5 bases). The CDR3 extends over 12 amino acids. The V gene's germline CDR1 is SEHNR and CDR2 FQNEAQ (reference sequence). Trimming pared 0 bases from V and 9 bases from J, leaving 8 bases between. Written as DNA, the CDR3 is TGTGCCAGCAGCTTAGCGCGACAGAAAGCTTTCTTT. It translates to CASSLARQKAFF.

A few counts support this clonotype. This chain uses TRBV9 with TRBJ2-1; TRBD2 matches 7 bases. The CDR3 spans 15 residues. The germline V gene has CDR1 SGDLS and CDR2 YYNGEE. Trimming took 0 bases from V and 4 from J; bases not matched to a gene: 4. The CDR3 spells CASSVGASGYNEQFF. In DNA, the CDR3 is TGTGCCAGCAGCGTAGGGGCTAGCGGATACAATGAGCAGTTCTTC.

The V gene is TRBV7-9, the J gene TRBJ2-5; 9 bases line up with TRBD1. Germline V gene data show CDR1 as SEHNR and CDR2 as FQNEAQ (reference sequence). There are 15 residues in the CDR3. Trimming took 5 bases from V and 4 from J; bases not matched to a gene: 8. In DNA form, the CDR3 reads TGTGCCAGCAGCCAACCGGGACAGGGCGGAGAGACCCAGTACTTC. Amino acid sequence: CASSQPGQGGETQYF. The full variable domain, its missing parts supplied by reference TRBV7-9 and TRBJ2-5, is DTGVSQNPRHKITKRGQNVTFRCDPISEHNRLYWYRQTLGQGPEFLTYFQNEAQLEKSRLLSDRFSAERPKGSFSTLEIQRTEQGDSAMYLCASSQPGQGGETQYFGPGTRLLVL.

This clonotype was observed a few times. The chain has TRBV3-1 and TRBJ1-2, with 7 bases fitting TRBD1. This CDR3 has 14 amino acids. V was pared by 5 bases and J by 3 bases, with 6 bases of the junction left unmatched. Germline CDR1 LGHDT, CDR2 YNNKEL (reference sequence). In DNA form, the CDR3 reads TGTGCCAGCAGCACCCCGGGACAGTACTATGGCTACACCTTC. Translating it yields CASSTPGQYYGYTF.

Only a few counts were recorded for this clonotype. This chain joins TRBV7-9 and TRBJ2-2; 7 bases are a match to TRBD1. V shed 7 bases, J shed 5 bases, and the junction held 7 bases outside the gene matches. The CDR3 has 14 residues. Germline assignment: CDR1 SEHNR and CDR2 FQNEAQ (reference sequence). The DNA for the CDR3 is TGTGCCAGCATAACGTCAGGGGGAACCGGGGAGCTGTTTTTT. Protein: CASITSGGTGELFF.

This clonotype has a handful of counts. The genes are TRBV6-2 or TRBV6-3 and TRBJ2-2, with D possibly TRBD1 on 5 matching bases. Trimming stripped 1 base from V and 6 bases from J, with 6 bases between. The germline gives CDR1 MNHEY, CDR2 SVGEGT. The CDR3 runs to 13 residues. CDR3 region: CASSYFRAGELFF. The CDR3 nucleotides are TGTGCCAGCAGTTACTTCAGGGCCGGGGAGCTGTTTTTT.